Listed below are T cell receptor beta chains from one sample, sequenced in a study of T cells in Graves' hyperthyroidism and ophthalmopathy. TCRdb used MiXCR to reprocess the multiplex PCR reads, holding one entry per CDR3 protein. The sample consists of approximately 700,000 distinct CDR3 sequences, nearly 45% of them appearing once. The material sequenced was peripheral blood or thyroid tissue (not recorded which). Every receptor here comes from an adult man with Graves' disease, either hyperthyroidism or ophthalmopathy (not recorded which). Each CDR3 is given with its conserved first and last residue.

length: 13
V: TRBV2
CDR3: CARADRENEKLFF

length: 15
V: TRBV25-1
CDR3: CASSEAGGASEKLFF

length: 12
V: TRBV24-1
CDR3: CATSDATGQLFF

length: 12
V: TRBV2
CDR3: CASSDGGGKLFF

length: 15
V: TRBV10-2
CDR3: CASLRQGGGDQPQHF

length: 13
V: TRBV29-1
CDR3: CSGGDRGGTEAFF

length: 14
V: TRBV7-2
CDR3: CASSYERANYGYTF

length: 15
V: TRBV2
CDR3: CASSVGQGAEGTQYF

length: 15
V: TRBV12-3/TRBV12-4
CDR3: CASSFSAGRSQPQHF

length: 15
V: TRBV7-9
CDR3: CASSLGALGLETQYF

length: 16
V: TRBV19
CDR3: CASSGRTGNSNQPQHF

length: 14
V: TRBV10-3
CDR3: CASNGEGRSSPLHF

length: 12
V: TRBV19
CDR3: CASSQQRETQYF

length: 15
V: TRBV6-5
CDR3: CASSLGQGVTNEQYF

length: 19
V: TRBV7-8
CDR3: CASSLSQGLGVSAGYEQYF

length: 15
V: TRBV12-3/TRBV12-4
CDR3: CASSPIAGGAETQYF

length: 13
V: TRBV10-3
CDR3: CAISEDRLYGYTF

length: 15
V: TRBV7-8
CDR3: CASSLEPAKGETQYF

length: 13
V: TRBV2
CDR3: CASGTSGTETQYF

length: 12
V: TRBV12-3/TRBV12-4
CDR3: CASSLRNTEAFF

length: 18
V: TRBV12-3/TRBV12-4
CDR3: CASSFRTGADRDWTEAFF

length: 15
V: TRBV10-3
CDR3: CASRLRGFENTEAFF

length: 15
V: TRBV7-9
CDR3: CASSLADRGDYEQYF

length: 14
V: TRBV9
CDR3: CASSATGGQETQYF

length: 16
V: TRBV25-1
CDR3: CASSLSSGAHQETQYF

length: 13
V: TRBV12-3/TRBV12-4
CDR3: CASTGQLNEKLFF

length: 15
V: TRBV7-9
CDR3: CASSLRSGAGETQYF

length: 17
V: TRBV7-9
CDR3: CASRSVGRGRWNTEAFF

length: 13
V: TRBV7-7
CDR3: CASSLNPSSEAFF

length: 13
V: TRBV29-1
CDR3: CSVEKQINTEAFF

length: 15
V: TRBV9
CDR3: CASSVGGTPSTEAFF

length: 15
V: TRBV7-8
CDR3: CASSHTGGAHQPQHF

length: 15
V: TRBV2
CDR3: CASSEASRRNYGYTF

length: 15
V: TRBV11-2
CDR3: CASSVGTSSQETQYF

length: 12
V: TRBV29-1
CDR3: CSVDIGLYGYTF

length: 16
V: TRBV9
CDR3: CASSARGGQGFTEAFF

length: 14
V: TRBV19
CDR3: CASSIGGDRQPQHF

length: 17
V: TRBV10-2
CDR3: CASSESTGPVVGYGYTF

length: 15
V: TRBV11-1
CDR3: CASTPIDRVRGEQYF

length: 15
V: TRBV7-9
CDR3: CASSLVGGPGNTIYF

length: 12
V: TRBV20-1
CDR3: CSATTGAPEAFF

length: 14
V: TRBV25-1
CDR3: CASTEGSPDYGYTF

length: 13
V: TRBV4-1
CDR3: CASSVIMNTEAFF

length: 11
V: TRBV29-1
CDR3: CSVAFGETQYF

length: 18
V: TRBV15
CDR3: CATSRDRTGQGSGNTIYF